The 14 T cell receptor beta chains listed next were all sequenced from one sample in a study of blood T cell repertoires in COVID-19. Profiling relied on immunoSEQ multiplex PCR, and the TCRdb table lists in-frame clones only, not all of them. The sample gives 180,000 or so clones, roughly 80% of which show up once; 3.5% to 5% is in the top ten. The sample comprised PBMCs or T cells enriched from blood (not recorded which). Receptor source: a woman between 50 and 59 years old who had recovered from COVID-19.

The chain has TRBV7-3 and TRBJ1-2; weak D call: TRBD1 (6 bases). V gave up 5 bases and J gave up 2 bases, with 9 bases separating them. Germline CDR1 is SGHTA and CDR2 is FQGTGA. This CDR3 comprises 13 residues. As DNA, the CDR3 is TGTGCCAGCAGCGGCGGACAGAACTATGGCTACACCTTC. As protein: CASSGGQNYGYTF.

V usage is TRBV9 and J usage is TRBJ2-2, with no clear D. V dropped 4 bases and J dropped 3 bases, with 7 bases sitting between them. In germline, CDR1 is SGDLS, CDR2 YYNGEE. There are 13 residues in the CDR3. The CDR3 loop is CASSTHDTGELFF. The CDR3, as DNA: TGTGCCAGCAGCACACACGACACCGGGGAGCTGTTTTTT.

This rearrangement joins TRBV6-5 to TRBJ1-5, with a possible D match to TRBD1 (5 bases). Germline CDR1 MNHEY, CDR2 SVGAGI. Trimming shortened V by 4 bases and J by 0 bases, and 10 bases separated the two germline ends. The CDR3 extends over 15 amino acids. The CDR3 region is CASSSADSSNQPQHF. DNA of the CDR3: TGTGCCAGCAGTTCCGCCGACAGTAGCAATCAGCCCCAGCATTTT.

The V call is TRBV7-9, the J call TRBJ1-3; maybe TRBD1 (6 bases). The V gene's germline CDR1 is SEHNR and CDR2 FQNEAQ (reference sequence). The CDR3 loop spans 17 amino acids. V shed 5 bases and J shed 0 bases, with 17 bases lying between them. The CDR3 nucleotides read TGTGCCAGCAGCCCCCGAAAAAGACAGGTCTCTGGAAACACCATATATTTT. It encodes CASSPRKRQVSGNTIYF.

The CDR3 protein is CASSHTRTGSTSEQFF. The CDR3, as DNA: TGTGCCAGCTCACATACACGGACAGGTTCGACGAGTGAGCAGTTCTTC. The chain recombines TRBV18 with TRBJ2-1, with 7 bases that match TRBD1. CDR1 is KGHSH and CDR2 is LQKENI in the germline V gene. The trim removed 4 bases at V and 9 bases at J, leaving 15 bases unmatched. The CDR3 is 16 amino acids. Full variable domain (missing parts from reference TRBV18 and TRBJ2-1): NAGVMQNPRHLVRRRGQEARLRCSPMKGHSHVYWYRQLPEEGLKFMVYLQKENIIDESGMPKERFSAEFPKEGPSILRIQQVVRGDSAAYFCASSHTRTGSTSEQFFGPGTRLTVL.

V usage is TRBV19 and J usage is TRBJ1-5, with 7 nucleotides matching TRBD1. Losses at the gene ends were 11 bases for V and 4 bases for J; bases not matched to a gene: 11. Germline V CDR1 and CDR2: LNHDA, SQIVND (reference sequence). The CDR3 extends over 14 amino acids. The CDR3 region is CAVRGQYFNQPQHF. CDR3 nucleotide sequence: TGTGCCGTAAGGGGACAGTACTTTAATCAGCCCCAGCATTTT.

This chain joins TRBV7-9 and TRBJ1-1; D unresolved. The V and J ends lost 4 bases and 6 bases respectively, with 12 bases between them. CDR1 and CDR2 from the germline V gene are SEHNR and FQNEAQ (reference sequence). There are 13 residues in the CDR3. The CDR3 region is CASSSSGVAEAFF. CDR3 coding DNA: TGTGCCAGCAGCTCCTCCGGTGTTGCTGAAGCTTTCTTT. The full variable domain, rest sourced from reference TRBV7-9 and TRBJ1-1, is DTGVSQNPRHKITKRGQNVTFRCDPISEHNRLYWYRQTLGQGPEFLTYFQNEAQLEKSRLLSDRFSAERPKGSFSTLEIQRTEQGDSAMYLCASSSSGVAEAFFGQGTRLTVV.

This chain uses TRBV9 with TRBJ2-5, with D possibly TRBD2 on 7 matching bases. V was pared by 4 bases and J by 4 bases, with 14 bases between. Germline V CDR1 and CDR2: SGDLS, YYNGEE. This CDR3 comprises 14 residues. The DNA for the CDR3 is TGTGCCAGCAGCTCCCAAGGGGGGGGAGAGACCCAGTACTTC. Protein sequence: CASSSQGGGETQYF.

The chain has TRBV7-2 and TRBJ2-1, with 11 bases fitting TRBD2. V dropped 1 base and J dropped 0; count of bases not matched to a gene: 8. CDR1 and CDR2 from the germline V gene are SGHTA and FQGNSA. This CDR3 contains 19 residues. The DNA for the CDR3 is TGTGCCAGCAGCTTAGGGCCTAGCGGGGGGCCGAGCTCCTACAATGAGCAGTTCTTC. This codes for CASSLGPSGGPSSYNEQFF.

This chain links TRBV7-2 with TRBJ2-2, with TRBD2 as a possible D gene (6 bases). The CDR3 is made up of 15 amino acids. Trimming took 6 bases from V and 8 from J, leaving 19 bases between them. The V gene's germline CDR1 is SGHTA and CDR2 FQGNSA. The CDR3 is CASRTGTLANGELFF. In nucleotides, the CDR3 is TGTGCCAGCAGAACTGGGACTCTCGCTAATGGGGAGCTGTTTTTT.

A single count supports this clone. V is TRBV19 and J is TRBJ2-2; 10 bases are a match to TRBD1. With V trimmed by 4 bases and J by 6 bases, 2 bases remained unmatched. CDR3 length equals 14 residues. Germline CDR1 and CDR2: LNHDA and SQIVND (reference sequence). The CDR3 here is CASSTTGGAGELFF. CDR3 DNA: TGTGCCAGTAGTACGACAGGGGGCGCCGGGGAGCTGTTTTTT.

The chain uses TRBV10-2 and TRBJ2-5; TRBD1 agrees at 9 bases. The CDR3 has 15 amino acids. Per the germline V gene, CDR1 is WSHSY and CDR2 is SAAADI. The V and J ends lost 5 bases and 5 bases, in that order; junction bases with no gene match: 9. For the CDR3, the DNA is TGCGCCAGCAGTCAAACCGACAGGGGGTGGGAGACCCAGTACTTC. This codes for CASSQTDRGWETQYF.

J is TRBJ1-2 and V is TRBV27, with D possibly TRBD1 on 6 matching bases. Trimming pared 5 bases from V and 0 bases from J, leaving 13 bases between. Germline V gene sequence: CDR1 MNHEY, CDR2 SMNVEV (reference sequence). CDR3 length equals 15 residues. CDR3 sequence: CASSAGQRANYGYTF. The CDR3 DNA reads as TGTGCCAGCAGTGCCGGACAGCGAGCTAACTATGGCTACACCTTC.

The genes are TRBV18 and TRBJ2-2; weak D call: TRBD1 (6 bases). Trimming left V 3 bases short and J 3 bases short, with 8 bases between. Germline CDR1 and CDR2: KGHSH and LQKENI. The CDR3 sequence is 14 residues long. CDR3 sequence: CASSPYRDTGELFF. CDR3 in DNA: TGTGCCAGCTCACCTTACAGGGACACCGGGGAGCTGTTTTTT.